This TCR beta chain derives from a study of CD8 T cells in ankylosing spondylitis. This clonotype has more than one count but fewer than ten. TCRdb processed the 5' RACE reads anew with MiXCR; each CDR3 protein has one entry. The sample lists some 240,000 distinct CDR3 sequences; roughly a quarter were seen once. The germline V gene encodes CDR1 DFQATT and CDR2 SNEGSKA (reference sequence). The CDR3 length is 15 residues. V dropped 3 bases and J dropped 4 bases, with 15 bases sitting between them. This TCR came from a male donor with ankylosing spondylitis or in good health (not recorded which). Sequenced sample: blood, either unsorted or a sorted T cell fraction (not recorded which). The chain couples TRBV20-1 to TRBJ2-2; D unresolved. This CDR3 reads CSARPPSPGTGELFF. CDR3 in DNA: TGCAGTGCTAGGCCGCCCAGCCCCGGCACCGGGGAGCTGTTTTTT.